The 24 T cell receptor beta chains in this list originate from one sample, sequenced in a study of T cell responses to AZD1222 COVID-19 vaccine. The assay was immunoSEQ multiplex PCR, and TCRdb's table has in-frame clones only and misses some. This sample has roughly 46,000 clones; about 91% occur once, and the top ten carry around 25%. Sequencing used peripheral blood, obtained 28 days after the second AZD1222 dose. The receptors stem from an adult who received the AZD1222 COVID-19 vaccine.

This chain links TRBV6-5 with TRBJ1-2; TRBD1 matches 9 bases. V gave up 6 bases and J gave up 4 bases; unmatched junction bases: 6. Germline CDR1 is MNHEY and CDR2 is SVGAGI. This CDR3 spans 14 amino acids. This CDR3 is CASRRTGEGYGYTF. CDR3 sequence (DNA): TGTGCCAGCAGAAGGACAGGGGAAGGCTATGGCTACACCTTC.

The chain joins TRBV27 to TRBJ1-2; TRBD1 is a possible D gene (6 bases). The CDR3 loop spans 14 amino acids. Germline V gives CDR1 MNHEY, CDR2 SMNVEV (reference sequence). V dropped 3 bases and J dropped 2 bases, with 10 bases sitting between them. In nucleotides, the CDR3 is TGTGCCAGCAGTTTTTCACAGGGAAACTATGGCTACACCTTC. The encoded protein is CASSFSQGNYGYTF.

This rearrangement joins TRBV9 to TRBJ2-1; 10 bases align to TRBD2. CDR3 length: 16 residues. V shed 0 bases, J shed 7 bases, and the junction held 7 bases outside the gene matches. Germline V gene data show CDR1 as SGDLS and CDR2 as YYNGEE. For the CDR3, the DNA is TGTGCCAGCAGCGTAGCGGGAGCGGGGGGGCATAATGAGCAGTTCTTC. Protein: CASSVAGAGGHNEQFF.

This clone showed up just once. The gene calls are TRBV1 and TRBJ1-5. TRBV1 is a documented pseudogene. The CDR3 is made up of 15 amino acids. CDR3 nucleotide sequence: TGCACCAGCAGCCAAGACCGGGATCGCAATCAGCCCCAGCATTTT. It encodes CTSSQDRDRNQPQHF.

The rearrangement links TRBV27 to TRBJ2-1, with unresolved D. V gave up 8 bases and J gave up 0 bases, with 17 bases separating them. This CDR3 spans 16 amino acids. The germline V gene has CDR1 MNHEY and CDR2 SMNVEV (reference sequence). The CDR3 loop is CASRTLDGISYNEQFF. The DNA for the CDR3 is TGTGCCAGCCGCACGTTAGACGGTATCTCCTACAATGAGCAGTTCTTC.

V is TRBV6-4 and J is TRBJ1-1; maybe TRBD1 (5 bases). Germline V gives CDR1 MRHNA, CDR2 SNTAGT. V was pared by 6 bases and J by 5 bases, with 13 bases between. This CDR3 has 13 amino acids. The DNA of the CDR3 is TGTGCCAGCAGCCCGACCGGGACGACTGAAGCTTTCTTT. This codes for CASSPTGTTEAFF.

This clone was picked up a small number of times. The chain carries TRBV7-2 and TRBJ2-4, with a possible D match to TRBD1 (5 bases). Trimming left V 1 base short and J 0 bases short, with 10 bases between. There are 16 residues in the CDR3. Germline loops: CDR1 SGHTA, CDR2 FQGNSA. Written as DNA, the CDR3 is TGTGCCAGCAGCTTAGAAGCAGGGCTAGCCAAAAACATTCAGTACTTC. This gives the protein CASSLEAGLAKNIQYF.

The rearrangement links TRBV3-1 (or the pseudogene TRBV3-2) to TRBJ1-5, with a weak D call TRBD1 (6 bases). CDR1 and CDR2 (germline): LGHDT, YNNKEL (reference sequence). V gave up 0 bases and J gave up 7 bases, with 10 bases separating them. The CDR3 extends over 14 amino acids. CDR3 in DNA: TGTGCCAGCAGCCAAGAAGGGGGGGGCCAGCCCCAGCATTTT. It translates to CASSQEGGGQPQHF.

The V call is TRBV3-1 (or the pseudogene TRBV3-2), the J call TRBJ2-7; 9 positions agree with TRBD2. CDR3 length: 14 amino acids. The V gene's germline CDR1 is LGHDT and CDR2 YNNKEL (reference sequence). Losses at the gene ends were 4 bases for V and 3 bases for J; bases not matched to a gene: 4. In DNA form, the CDR3 reads TGTGCCAGCAGCCTGGGTAGCGGGAGCTACGAGCAGTACTTC. This codes for CASSLGSGSYEQYF.

The chain links TRBV11-1 to TRBJ2-1; 12 bases match TRBD2. The V gene's germline CDR1 is SGHAT and CDR2 FQDESV (reference sequence). With V trimmed by 4 bases and J by 6 bases, 7 bases remained unmatched. This CDR3 has 16 amino acids. The CDR3 loop reads CASSSQTSGRRNEQFF. The CDR3, as DNA: TGTGCCAGCAGCTCCCAGACTAGCGGGAGACGCAATGAGCAGTTCTTC.

The rearrangement links TRBV12-3 or TRBV12-4 to TRBJ1-4; possible D gene TRBD1, 5 bases. CDR3 length equals 13 residues. V was clipped by 3 bases and J by 5 bases, with 7 bases between them. The CDR3, as DNA: TGTGCCAGCAGTTTGGGGACCAATGAAAAACTGTTTTTT. Translation: CASSLGTNEKLFF.

The CDR3 is CASSSYGGTSYEQYF. CDR3 in DNA: TGTGCCAGCAGCTCGTACGGCGGGACCTCCTACGAGCAGTACTTC. V and J are TRBV27 and TRBJ2-7; D may be TRBD2 (6 bases). The germline CDR1 and CDR2 sequences are MNHEY and SMNVEV (reference sequence). This CDR3 spans 15 amino acids. V was shortened by 6 bases and J by 0 bases, with 15 bases between the two germline ends.

This chain uses TRBV6-5 with TRBJ1-3; a weak D match, TRBD1 (5 bases). The CDR3 length is 15 residues. The ends were cut back, 2 bases at V and 0 bases at J, with 8 bases in the middle. In germline, CDR1 is MNHEY, CDR2 SVGAGI. This CDR3 reads CASSYQGYSGNTIYF. In nucleotides, the CDR3 is TGTGCCAGCAGTTACCAGGGCTACTCTGGAAACACCATATATTTT.

The CDR3 region has the DNA TGTGCCAGCAGTTACTCGAAGTCCCAAGAGACCCAGTACTTC. This codes for CASSYSKSQETQYF. The chain has TRBV6-2 or TRBV6-3 and TRBJ2-5; D remains unclear. V was trimmed by 0 bases and J by 1 base, leaving 6 bases between them. Germline V gene lookup returns CDR1 MNHEY and CDR2 SVGEGT. CDR3 length: 14 amino acids.

The sample holds one count of this clone. This chain joins TRBV11-3 and TRBJ2-5, with D perhaps matching TRBD1 (5 bases). This CDR3 is 14 amino acids long. V was clipped by 5 bases and J by 1 base, with 11 bases between them. Germline V gene data show CDR1 as SGHNT and CDR2 as YENEEA. CDR3 amino acids: CASSVDRFQETQYF. CDR3 coding DNA: TGTGCCAGCAGCGTCGACAGATTCCAAGAGACCCAGTACTTC.

V and J are TRBV6-5 and TRBJ1-1; weak D call: TRBD1 (6 bases). Germline V CDR1 and CDR2: MNHEY, SVGAGI. Trimming pared 5 bases from V and 7 bases from J, leaving 14 bases between. The CDR3 is made up of 13 amino acids. This chain's CDR3 is CASSQTDRLEAFF. In DNA, the CDR3 is TGTGCCAGCAGTCAAACCGACAGGCTTGAAGCTTTCTTT.

The chain is built from TRBV6-5 and TRBJ2-7; D is possibly TRBD2 (6 bases). Germline CDR1 MNHEY, CDR2 SVGAGI. There are 14 residues in the CDR3. The germline V and J ends were trimmed by 2 bases and 7 bases, with 15 bases remaining between them. CDR3: CASSYGGTAGEQYF. CDR3 in DNA: TGTGCCAGCAGTTACGGCGGCACGGCGGGGGAGCAGTACTTC.

The V and J genes are TRBV19 and TRBJ1-1; D is perhaps TRBD1 (5 bases). The CDR3 runs 14 residues. Looked up from germline, CDR1 is LNHDA and CDR2 is SQIVND (reference sequence). V lost 6 bases and J lost 5, with 16 bases in between. CDR3 residues: CASRPTGRFTEAFF. CDR3 bases: TGTGCCAGTAGACCCACAGGTCGGTTTACTGAAGCTTTCTTT.

The V gene is TRBV19, the J gene TRBJ2-6; TRBD1 or TRBD2 may be the D gene (5 bases each). Germline CDR1 is LNHDA and CDR2 is SQIVND (reference sequence). The V and J ends lost 3 bases and 4 bases respectively, with 10 bases between them. The CDR3 has 15 residues. This CDR3 reads CASSIRGAGANVLTF. CDR3 coding DNA: TGTGCCAGTAGTATCAGAGGGGCAGGGGCCAACGTCCTGACTTTC.

The CDR3 loop reads CASSRDRANQPQHF. CDR3 nucleotides: TGTGCCAGCAGTAGGGACAGGGCCAATCAGCCCCAGCATTTT. The V and J genes are TRBV6-5 and TRBJ1-5, with TRBD1 identical over 9 bases. The CDR3 is 14 residues long. J lost 3 bases, V lost 5 bases, and 2 bases had no gene match. Per germline, CDR1 MNHEY and CDR2 SVGAGI.

The rearrangement joins TRBV6-6 to TRBJ1-1; D is uncertain. Trimming stripped 6 bases from V and 1 base from J, with 3 bases between. Germline lookup yields CDR1 MNHNY and CDR2 SVGAGI (reference sequence). This CDR3 has 11 residues. The CDR3 here is CASSPNTEAFF. The CDR3 DNA sequence: TGTGCCAGCAGCCCGAACACTGAAGCTTTCTTT.

The rearrangement joins TRBV19 to TRBJ1-4; 10 bases map to TRBD1. The V and J ends lost 7 bases and 7 bases, in that order; junction bases with no gene match: 6. The CDR3 covers 14 residues. Germline CDR1 reads LNHDA; CDR2 reads SQIVND (reference sequence). The CDR3 is CASTGQGGGEKLFF. The CDR3 region has the DNA TGTGCCAGTACCGGACAGGGGGGAGGTGAAAAACTGTTTTTT.

The genes are TRBV20-1 and TRBJ2-1; 9 bases line up with TRBD2. CDR1 DFQATT and CDR2 SNEGSKA come from the germline V gene (reference sequence). Losses at the gene ends were 3 bases for V and 0 bases for J; bases not matched to a gene: 9. The CDR3 loop spans 17 amino acids. For the CDR3, the DNA is TGCAGTGCTAGTTCCAGCGGGGGGCCCAGCTCCTACAATGAGCAGTTCTTC. Its protein product is CSASSSGGPSSYNEQFF.

The V call is TRBV27, the J call TRBJ1-3; 9 positions match TRBD1. The CDR3 is made up of 17 amino acids. J was trimmed by 4 bases and V by 6 bases; bases with no gene match: 13. The germline V gene has CDR1 MNHEY and CDR2 SMNVEV (reference sequence). Written as DNA, the CDR3 is TGTGCCAGCAGCCCACTCCCCGGGACAGGGCTCGGAAACACCATATATTTT. Protein product: CASSPLPGTGLGNTIYF.